Below are 25 T cell receptor beta chains sequenced from a single sample in a study of blood T cell repertoires in COVID-19. Assay used: immunoSEQ multiplex PCR; TCRdb lists only in-frame clones, some missing. The table shows 120,000 to 150,000 clones, with 80% occurring only once. The specimen was peripheral blood. These receptors all come from a man aged 60 to 69 with active or convalescent COVID-19.

The V gene is TRBV5-4, the J gene TRBJ2-3, with TRBD2 matching 13 bases. CDR1 SGHNT and CDR2 YYREEE come from the germline V gene (reference sequence). With V trimmed by 4 bases and J by 4 bases, 9 bases remained unmatched. This CDR3 is built from 17 residues. CDR3 DNA: TGTGCCAGCAGCCGAAGGACTAGCGGGAGTAGGGCAGATACGCAGTATTTT. Protein sequence: CASSRRTSGSRADTQYF.

The rearrangement uses TRBV24-1 and TRBJ2-5; TRBD2 is a possible D gene (6 bases). Germline CDR1 reads KGHDR; CDR2 reads SFDVKD. V was pared by 9 bases and J by 2 bases, with 15 bases between. The CDR3 is made up of 14 amino acids. The CDR3 reads CATQSHGGQETQYF. The DNA of the CDR3 is TGTGCCACCCAGAGTCACGGGGGACAAGAGACCCAGTACTTC.

This clone was detected only once. V is TRBV5-1 and J is TRBJ2-5; TRBD1 agrees at 10 bases. V was clipped by 6 bases and J by 5 bases; unmatched bases: 10. Germline lookup yields CDR1 SGHRS and CDR2 YFSETQ. CDR3 length: 15 residues. DNA for the CDR3: TGCGCCAGCACCGAGGACAGGGGGGCGAGGGAGACCCAGTACTTC. Protein: CASTEDRGARETQYF.

The chain carries TRBV19 and TRBJ1-5, with 9 bases fitting TRBD1. CDR1 LNHDA and CDR2 SQIVND come from the germline V gene (reference sequence). V was pared by 3 bases and J by 3 bases, with 6 bases of the junction left unmatched. The CDR3 covers 16 residues. CDR3: CASSIRGQGYNQPQHF. CDR3 coding DNA: TGTGCCAGTAGTATCAGGGGACAGGGCTACAATCAGCCCCAGCATTTT.

For the CDR3, the DNA is TGTGCCAGCACCTTGACAGGGGCATCATACGAGCAGTACTTC. This gives the protein CASTLTGASYEQYF. The rearrangement links TRBV27 to TRBJ2-7; 8 nucleotides agree with TRBD1. The germline V gene has CDR1 MNHEY and CDR2 SMNVEV (reference sequence). V was clipped by 7 bases and J by 4 bases; unmatched bases: 9. The length of the CDR3 is 14 residues.

V gene TRBV5-1 combines with J gene TRBJ2-5; weak D call: TRBD1 (6 bases). Trimming took off 3 bases at V and 5 bases at J, with 11 bases between the two ends. This CDR3 is built from 13 residues. The germline V gene encodes CDR1 SGHRS and CDR2 YFSETQ. The CDR3 is CASSSYRAETQYF. The CDR3 nucleotides are TGCGCCAGCAGCTCCTACAGGGCCGAGACCCAGTACTTC.

About this clone: The same CDR3 is also encoded by other DNA sequences in this sample. The chain combines TRBV18 with TRBJ1-3; 7 nucleotides align to TRBD1. The J segment lost 0 bases and the V segment lost 3 bases, leaving 5 bases of the junction unmatched. The CDR3 is 16 residues long. The germline V gene has CDR1 KGHSH and CDR2 LQKENI. CDR3 amino acids: CASSPPGQLSGNTIYF. CDR3 nucleotide sequence: TGTGCCAGCTCACCTCCGGGACAGCTCTCTGGAAACACCATATATTTT.

This clone was picked up one time. The V and J genes are TRBV6-2 or TRBV6-3 and TRBJ2-3, with 11 nucleotides matching TRBD1. The germline CDR1 and CDR2 sequences are MNHEY and SVGEGT. V gave up 5 bases and J gave up 6 bases; unmatched junction bases: 7. The CDR3 has 15 residues. The CDR3 sequence is CASSAGQGAADTQYF. CDR3 nucleotide sequence: TGTGCCAGCAGTGCCGGACAGGGGGCAGCGGATACGCAGTATTTT.

The chain uses TRBV5-1 and TRBJ2-1; 9 nucleotides match TRBD2. The CDR3 covers 16 residues. Germline V gene sequence: CDR1 SGHRS, CDR2 YFSETQ. Germline trimming cut 1 base from V and 4 bases from J; bases unmatched to any gene: 6. The CDR3 bases are TGCGCCAGCAGCTTGATGCGGGGGGGAAGGTACAATGAGCAGTTCTTC. Residues: CASSLMRGGRYNEQFF.

The chain combines TRBV6-5 with TRBJ2-5; 7 nucleotides align to TRBD2. J lost 6 bases, V lost 0 bases, and 4 bases had no gene match. The length of the CDR3 is 14 residues. CDR1 is MNHEY and CDR2 is SVGAGI in the germline V gene. The CDR3 loop is CASSYSRTRQTQYF. The CDR3 DNA is TGTGCCAGCAGTTACTCGAGGACTAGACAGACCCAGTACTTC.

This sequence joins TRBV5-4 and TRBJ1-2; 7 bases are shared with TRBD1. CDR1 and CDR2 from the germline V gene are SGHNT and YYREEE (reference sequence). With V trimmed by 4 bases and J by 8 bases, 8 bases remained unmatched. CDR3 length: 13 residues. The CDR3 protein is CASSRSGQWGYTF. CDR3 bases: TGTGCCAGCAGCCGTTCGGGACAGTGGGGCTACACCTTC.

The chain combines TRBV7-3 with TRBJ2-1, with 8 bases aligning to TRBD1. The CDR3 sequence is 15 residues long. Germline trimming cut 4 bases from V and 3 bases from J; bases unmatched to any gene: 5. CDR1 is SGHTA and CDR2 is FQGTGA in the germline V gene. CDR3 coding DNA: TGTGCCAGCAGCTCCCGGACAGGGAGCTACAATGAGCAGTTCTTC. Residues: CASSSRTGSYNEQFF.

The CDR3 is CASSLPGTGELFF. CDR3 in DNA: TGTGCCAGCAGCTTGCCAGGAACCGGGGAGCTGTTTTTT. The chain employs TRBV5-6 and TRBJ2-2; D unresolved. Germline V gene sequence: CDR1 SGHDT, CDR2 YYEEEE. CDR3 size: 13 residues. V lost 1 base and J 5 bases, leaving 6 bases between the germline ends.

The sample holds a few counts of this clone. V is TRBV4-1 and J is TRBJ2-5, with 8 bases aligning to TRBD1. V shed 4 bases, J shed 4 bases, and the junction held 5 bases outside the gene matches. The CDR3 is 14 residues long. CDR1 and CDR2 (germline): MGHRA, YSYEKL. CDR3 region: CASSRTGRPETQYF. DNA for the CDR3: TGCGCCAGCAGCCGGACAGGGCGCCCAGAGACCCAGTACTTC.

This clone was counted between two and nine times. The chain has TRBV28 and TRBJ2-3; 9 nucleotides line up with TRBD2. The CDR3 spans 19 residues. The V segment lost 8 bases and the J segment 2 bases; nucleotides outside the gene matches: 20. Germline CDR1 reads MDHEN; CDR2 reads SYDVKM. CDR3 bases: TGTGCCAGCGAGTCCGGGACAGTCCAGCGGGAGGCCACCACAGATACGCAGTATTTT. Protein: CASESGTVQREATTDTQYF.

The chain combines TRBV4-3 with TRBJ2-5, with a possible D match to TRBD2 (5 bases). Germline CDR1 LGHNA, CDR2 YSLEER. The V end was cut by 0 bases, the J end by 4 bases, with 12 bases between. The CDR3 sequence is 15 residues long. The chain's CDR3 is CASSQDTSGSETQYF. CDR3 nucleotide sequence: TGCGCCAGCAGCCAAGATACCAGCGGATCAGAGACCCAGTACTTC.

V gene TRBV2 combines with J gene TRBJ1-5; D is possibly TRBD1 (5 bases). V was clipped by 1 base and J by 5 bases, with 6 bases between them. The CDR3 runs to 13 residues. Germline V gene lookup returns CDR1 SNHLY and CDR2 FYNNEI. The CDR3 loop reads CASSEVRDQPQHF. CDR3 coding DNA: TGTGCCAGCAGTGAAGTCAGGGATCAGCCCCAGCATTTT.

The rearrangement uses TRBV11-2 and TRBJ2-7; D is possibly TRBD2 (7 bases). CDR3 length: 18 amino acids. Germline CDR1 and CDR2: SGHAT and FQNNGV. V was cut by 5 bases and J by 1 base, with 24 bases left in between. CDR3 in amino acids: CASSPLRREIGQSYEQYF. CDR3 in DNA: TGTGCCAGCAGCCCACTCCGGCGGGAGATCGGACAGTCCTACGAGCAGTACTTC.

The V gene is TRBV28, the J gene TRBJ1-1; no clear D. V dropped 5 bases and J dropped 1 base, with 8 bases sitting between them. This CDR3 has 13 residues. Looked up from germline, CDR1 is MDHEN and CDR2 is SYDVKM. In DNA form, the CDR3 reads TGTGCCAGCAGTCGCAGGCGGAACACTGAAGCTTTCTTT. Its translation: CASSRRRNTEAFF.

This chain links TRBV2 with TRBJ2-2; 7 positions agree with TRBD1. This CDR3 has 20 residues. Germline V gene lookup returns CDR1 SNHLY and CDR2 FYNNEI. V lost 1 base and J lost 1; bases outside the gene matches: 15. This CDR3 is CASSEEAGKLGTENTGELFF. The CDR3 DNA is TGTGCCAGCAGTGAAGAGGCAGGAAAGTTGGGGACAGAGAACACCGGGGAGCTGTTTTTT.

This clone turned up a few times. The chain links TRBV5-4 to TRBJ2-5; the D gene is possibly TRBD1 (6 bases). The V and J ends lost 4 bases and 2 bases respectively, with 12 bases between them. CDR3 length: 14 residues. CDR1 and CDR2 (germline): SGHNT, YYREEE (reference sequence). The CDR3 region is CASSHGQLQETQYF. The CDR3 DNA is TGTGCCAGCAGCCACGGACAGTTGCAAGAGACCCAGTACTTC.

The V call is TRBV5-4, the J call TRBJ2-1; perhaps TRBD1 as D (5 bases). Trimming stripped 3 bases from V and 9 bases from J, with 16 bases between. Germline V gene sequence: CDR1 SGHNT, CDR2 YYREEE (reference sequence). This CDR3 has 14 residues. CDR3 sequence reads: CASSSSLVRGEQFF. For the CDR3, the DNA is TGTGCCAGCAGCTCGAGCCTAGTTAGGGGTGAGCAGTTCTTC.

This chain links TRBV14 with TRBJ1-2; 8 nucleotides line up with TRBD1. This CDR3 has 16 residues. The V and J ends lost 0 bases and 5 bases, in that order; junction bases with no gene match: 8. CDR1 and CDR2 (germline): SGHDN, FVKESK. The CDR3 spells CASSQDWARGPYGYTF. The CDR3 nucleotides are TGTGCCAGCAGCCAAGATTGGGCCAGGGGGCCTTATGGCTACACCTTC.

The chain joins TRBV30 to TRBJ1-2, with D unclear. The V gene's germline CDR1 is GTSNPN and CDR2 SVGIG (reference sequence). Between the trimmed V and J ends, which lost 1 base and 5 bases, there was a span of 17 bases. This CDR3 has 15 residues. The CDR3 DNA reads TGTGCCTGGAGTGCCGGGCTGGAGGGAAGGTATGGCTACACCTTC. Its translation is CAWSAGLEGRYGYTF.

The chain couples TRBV7-2 to TRBJ2-7, with 7 positions matching TRBD1. The ends lost 0 bases at V and 3 bases at J; junction bases unmatched: 5. Germline assignment: CDR1 SGHTA and CDR2 FQGNSA. The CDR3 spans 15 residues. CDR3 sequence reads: CASSLAQGVGYEQYF. CDR3 DNA: TGTGCCAGCAGCTTAGCGCAGGGGGTTGGCTACGAGCAGTACTTC.